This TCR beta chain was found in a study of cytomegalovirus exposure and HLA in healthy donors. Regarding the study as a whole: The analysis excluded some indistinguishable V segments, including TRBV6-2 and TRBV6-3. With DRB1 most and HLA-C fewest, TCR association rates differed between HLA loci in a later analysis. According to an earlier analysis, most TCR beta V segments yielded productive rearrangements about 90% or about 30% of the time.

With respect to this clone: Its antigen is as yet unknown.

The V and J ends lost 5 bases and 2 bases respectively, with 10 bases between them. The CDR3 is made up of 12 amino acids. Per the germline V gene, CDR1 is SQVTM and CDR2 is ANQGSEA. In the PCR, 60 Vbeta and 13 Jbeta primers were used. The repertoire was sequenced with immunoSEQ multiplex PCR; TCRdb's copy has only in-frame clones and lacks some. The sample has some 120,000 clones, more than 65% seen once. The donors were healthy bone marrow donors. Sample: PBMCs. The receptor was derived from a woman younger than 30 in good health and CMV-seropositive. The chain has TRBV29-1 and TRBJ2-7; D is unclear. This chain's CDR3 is CSVLQATYEQYF. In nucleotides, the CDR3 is TGCAGCGTTCTCCAGGCGACCTACGAGCAGTACTTC.